The 22 T cell receptor beta chains below were found in one sample sequenced in a study of technical replicates of blood from a handful of donors. The repertoire was sequenced with immunoSEQ multiplex PCR; TCRdb's copy has only in-frame clones and lacks some. The sample holds 80,000 to 85,000 clones, about nine tenths seen once. Sequencing input: T cells isolated from PBMCs. Every receptor here comes from a human donor in good health.

The rearrangement joins TRBV11-2 to TRBJ1-1; 7 nucleotides agree with TRBD1. V dropped 5 bases and J dropped 0; count of bases not matched to a gene: 12. Germline CDR1 is SGHAT and CDR2 is FQNNGV. CDR3 size: 17 residues. The CDR3 region is CASSHRGAAAMNTEAFF. The CDR3 DNA reads TGTGCCAGCAGCCACAGGGGCGCAGCGGCCATGAACACTGAAGCTTTCTTT.

This clone has just one count. V usage is TRBV4-2 and J usage is TRBJ2-5; D uncertain. V was trimmed by 0 bases and J by 2 bases, leaving 22 bases between them. Looked up from germline, CDR1 is LGHNA and CDR2 is YNFKEQ. This CDR3 is built from 19 residues. The CDR3 region has the DNA TGTGCCAGCAGCCAAGATTTCATGGTCGAGATCGGTCGTCAAGAGACCCAGTACTTC. Protein: CASSQDFMVEIGRQETQYF.

The chain is built from TRBV30 and TRBJ2-3; D is perhaps TRBD2 (5 bases). There are 15 residues in the CDR3. V dropped 5 bases and J dropped 0 bases, with 15 bases sitting between them. CDR1 and CDR2 (germline): GTSNPN, SVGIG (reference sequence). CDR3 in DNA: TGTGCCTGGCGGTACGGACTGCTTAGCACAGATACGCAGTATTTT. Its protein is CAWRYGLLSTDTQYF.

The chain joins TRBV13 to TRBJ1-1; D perhaps matches TRBD1 (6 bases). Trimming left V 1 base short and J 6 bases short, with 9 bases between. Germline CDR1 is PRHDT and CDR2 is FYEKMQ (reference sequence). This CDR3 has 13 amino acids. CDR3 sequence reads: CASSLDRVPEAFF. The CDR3 nucleotides are TGTGCCAGCAGCTTAGACAGGGTGCCTGAAGCTTTCTTT.

This chain connects TRBV9 to TRBJ2-7, with D tentatively TRBD1 (5 bases). V lost 3 bases and J 4 bases, leaving 11 bases between the germline ends. Per germline, CDR1 SGDLS and CDR2 YYNGEE. The CDR3 runs to 13 residues. CDR3 DNA sequence: TGTGCCAGCAGCGCTGCCCCAGGGTACGAGCAGTACTTC. This codes for CASSAAPGYEQYF.

The genes are TRBV27 and TRBJ2-5; 9 bases fit TRBD1. The CDR3 runs 15 residues. CDR1 MNHEY and CDR2 SMNVEV come from the germline V gene (reference sequence). The junction had 4 bases not matched to a gene; V was cut back by 5 bases and J by 0 bases. Here the CDR3 reads CASSLQGAYQETQYF. CDR3 sequence (DNA): TGTGCCAGCAGTCTACAGGGGGCCTACCAAGAGACCCAGTACTTC.

The rearrangement joins TRBV5-8 to TRBJ2-1; TRBD1 is a possible D gene (5 bases). Germline V gives CDR1 SGHTS, CDR2 YDEGEE. The ends were cut back, 4 bases at V and 3 bases at J, with 11 bases in the middle. This CDR3 has 14 amino acids. CDR3 DNA sequence: TGTGCCAGCAGCGTGACAGTTAACTACAATGAGCAGTTCTTC. It encodes CASSVTVNYNEQFF.

The CDR3 loop reads CASSPGTGNGYTF. CDR3 nucleotides: TGTGCCAGCAGCCCCGGGACAGGGAATGGCTACACCTTC. The rearrangement joins TRBV7-9 to TRBJ1-2; 9 bases are a match to TRBD1. The germline CDR1 and CDR2 sequences are SEHNR and FQNEAQ (reference sequence). The CDR3 is 13 amino acids. V gave up 5 bases and J gave up 6 bases; unmatched junction bases: 4.

The chain links TRBV27 to TRBJ2-7; D is perhaps TRBD1 (6 bases). V lost 3 bases and J 2 bases, leaving 8 bases between the germline ends. The CDR3 is 13 residues long. Germline CDR1 MNHEY, CDR2 SMNVEV (reference sequence). DNA of the CDR3: TGTGCCAGCAGTTTGGGACAAACCTACGAGCAGTACTTC. It yields the protein CASSLGQTYEQYF.

The V gene is TRBV6-4, the J gene TRBJ2-7; TRBD1 aligns across 9 bases. This CDR3 is 15 amino acids long. The J segment lost 7 bases and the V segment lost 5 bases, leaving 12 bases of the junction unmatched. The V gene's germline CDR1 is MRHNA and CDR2 SNTAGT. Here the CDR3 DNA reads TGTGCCAGCAGTATATCCCGGGACAGGGACTCAGAGCAGTACTTC. Its protein product is CASSISRDRDSEQYF.

The chain uses TRBV7-2 and TRBJ2-3; 10 bases match TRBD2. CDR3 size: 15 residues. CDR1 and CDR2 from the germline V gene are SGHTA and FQGNSA. Trimming cost V 6 bases and J 6 bases; bases outside gene matches: 9. In DNA, the CDR3 is TGTGCCAGCAGTTCAGTAGCGGGAGGAGGGGATACGCAGTATTTT. Amino acids: CASSSVAGGGDTQYF.

This chain uses TRBV7-2 with TRBJ2-7, with a weak D call TRBD2 (5 bases). This CDR3 is built from 13 residues. Germline V gives CDR1 SGHTA, CDR2 FQGNSA. Trimming cost V 3 bases and J 4 bases, with 10 bases left between them. The CDR3 reads CASSFRGPYEQYF. CDR3 nucleotide sequence: TGTGCCAGCAGCTTTCGGGGTCCATACGAGCAGTACTTC.

CDR3 in amino acids: CASSSPVEAFF. The CDR3 DNA follows: TGTGCCAGCAGCTCGCCGGTGGAAGCTTTCTTT. This sequence joins TRBV7-9 and TRBJ1-1; D unresolved. V lost 4 bases to trimming and J lost 8 bases, with 8 bases between them. There are 11 residues in the CDR3. The germline V gene encodes CDR1 SEHNR and CDR2 FQNEAQ (reference sequence).

This chain uses TRBV27 with TRBJ2-5, with D perhaps TRBD2 (5 bases). The germline V and J ends were trimmed by 5 bases and 1 base, with 14 bases remaining between them. Germline V gene data show CDR1 as MNHEY and CDR2 as SMNVEV (reference sequence). This CDR3 is built from 15 residues. The CDR3 sequence: CASSLASGSQETQYF. CDR3 DNA sequence: TGTGCCAGCAGTCTAGCTTCGGGGAGCCAAGAGACCCAGTACTTC.

The chain combines TRBV14 with TRBJ1-3, with 8 bases lining up with TRBD1. The CDR3 extends over 15 amino acids. V shed 1 base, J shed 3 bases, and the junction held 2 bases outside the gene matches. Looked up from germline, CDR1 is SGHDN and CDR2 is FVKESK. CDR3 region: CASSQGTGLGNTIYF. DNA of the CDR3: TGTGCCAGCAGCCAAGGGACAGGGCTTGGAAACACCATATATTTT.

This chain uses TRBV6-5 with TRBJ1-2, with D perhaps matching TRBD1 (5 bases). The CDR3 spans 13 residues. CDR1 MNHEY and CDR2 SVGAGI come from the germline V gene. Between the trimmed V and J ends, which lost 3 bases and 6 bases, there was a span of 11 bases. The chain's CDR3 is CASSYSQGHGYTF. The CDR3 DNA sequence: TGTGCCAGCAGTTATTCCCAGGGTCATGGCTACACCTTC.

The chain joins TRBV10-3 to TRBJ1-5; D may be TRBD1 (5 bases). CDR1 is ENHRY and CDR2 is SYGVKD in the germline V gene. The V end lost 4 bases, the J end lost 1 base, and 5 bases lay between the germline ends. The CDR3 covers 13 residues. The CDR3 loop reads CAISAGSNQPQHF. CDR3 sequence (DNA): TGTGCCATCAGTGCAGGGAGCAATCAGCCCCAGCATTTT.

The table lists this clone with a few counts. J is TRBJ1-1 and V is TRBV6-4; D perhaps matches TRBD1 (6 bases). Germline values: CDR1 MRHNA, CDR2 SNTAGT. This CDR3 has 14 amino acids. Trimming stripped 2 bases from V and 1 base from J, with 8 bases between. In nucleotides, the CDR3 is TGTGCCAGCAGTGACCGGGACAAGAACACTGAAGCTTTCTTT. The encoded protein is CASSDRDKNTEAFF.

The gene calls are TRBV6-1 and TRBJ2-3, with 9 bases identical to TRBD2. CDR1 is MNHNS, CDR2 SASEGT, per germline. There are 17 residues in the CDR3. J lost 4 bases, V lost 3 bases, and 11 bases had no gene match. The CDR3 region has the DNA TGTGCCAGCAGTGAGGGAATTCTAGCGGGAACCCCAGATACGCAGTATTTT. Amino acid sequence: CASSEGILAGTPDTQYF.

The CDR3 coding sequence is TGTGCCAGCAGGGCGACACAGGGCTATGGCTACACCTTC. It translates to CASRATQGYGYTF. The rearrangement joins TRBV6-1 to TRBJ1-2; the D gene is possibly TRBD1 (6 bases). Germline CDR1 and CDR2: MNHNS and SASEGT. Deletions cut 6 bases from V and 4 bases from J, with 12 bases between. The CDR3 totals 13 residues.

The rearrangement uses TRBV23-1 and TRBJ2-5, with 7 nucleotides matching TRBD1. TRBV23-1 carries the ORF label, with uncertain function. The CDR3 is 14 amino acids. Unmatched junction bases numbered 12, after V lost 11 bases and J lost 3 bases. CDR3 nucleotides: TGCGCCCGAGAGGGGACAGCAACTAAAGAGACCCAGTACTTC. Protein: CAREGTATKETQYF.

V is TRBV27 and J is TRBJ2-5; 8 bases fit TRBD2. Germline-derived CDR1 and CDR2 are MNHEY and SMNVEV (reference sequence). The CDR3 loop spans 13 amino acids. The junction had 7 bases not matched to a gene; V was cut back by 6 bases and J by 7 bases. For the CDR3, the DNA is TGTGCCAGCAGAGAAGCGGGAGAGGGGACCCAGTACTTC. This translates into CASREAGEGTQYF.